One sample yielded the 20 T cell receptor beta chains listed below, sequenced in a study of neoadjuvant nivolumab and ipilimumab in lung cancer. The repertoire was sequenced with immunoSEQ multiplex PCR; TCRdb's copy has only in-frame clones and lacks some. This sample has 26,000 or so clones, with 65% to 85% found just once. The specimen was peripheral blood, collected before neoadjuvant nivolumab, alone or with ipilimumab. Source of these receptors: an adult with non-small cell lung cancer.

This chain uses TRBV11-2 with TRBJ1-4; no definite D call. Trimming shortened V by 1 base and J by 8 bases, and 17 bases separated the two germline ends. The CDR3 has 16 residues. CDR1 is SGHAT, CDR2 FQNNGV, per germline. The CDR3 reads CASSLGGIGLGEKLFF. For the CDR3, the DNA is TGTGCCAGCAGCTTAGGAGGGATAGGCCTTGGCGAAAAACTGTTTTTT. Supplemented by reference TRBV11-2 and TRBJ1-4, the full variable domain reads EAGVAQSPRYKIIEKRQSVAFWCNPISGHATLYWYQQILGQGPKLLIQFQNNGVVDDSQLPKDRFSAERLKGVDSTLKIQPAKLEDSAVYLCASSLGGIGLGEKLFFGSGTQLSVL.

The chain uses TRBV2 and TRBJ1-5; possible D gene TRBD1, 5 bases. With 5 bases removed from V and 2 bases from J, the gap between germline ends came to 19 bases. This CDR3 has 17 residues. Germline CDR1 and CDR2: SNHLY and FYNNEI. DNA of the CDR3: TGTGCCAGCAGTCCCCTTCAGCGACAGACCCGCAATCAGCCCCAGCATTTT. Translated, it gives CASSPLQRQTRNQPQHF.

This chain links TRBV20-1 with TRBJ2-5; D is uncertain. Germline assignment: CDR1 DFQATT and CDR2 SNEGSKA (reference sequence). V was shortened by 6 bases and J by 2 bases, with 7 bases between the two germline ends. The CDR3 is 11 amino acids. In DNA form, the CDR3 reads TGCAGTGCATTGGGGCAAGAGACCCAGTACTTC. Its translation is CSALGQETQYF.

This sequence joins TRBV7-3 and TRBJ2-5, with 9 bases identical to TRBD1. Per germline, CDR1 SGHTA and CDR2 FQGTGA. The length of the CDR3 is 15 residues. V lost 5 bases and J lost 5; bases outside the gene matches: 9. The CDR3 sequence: CASSQTGGTGETQYF. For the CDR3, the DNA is TGTGCCAGCAGCCAGACAGGGGGTACGGGGGAGACCCAGTACTTC.

The DNA for the CDR3 is TGTGCCAGCAGCTTAGACCAGGGAGGTGAGCAGTACTTC. It yields the protein CASSLDQGGEQYF. The V and J genes are TRBV11-3 and TRBJ2-7, with D perhaps matching TRBD2 (6 bases). Trimming left V 0 bases short and J 7 bases short, with 10 bases between. The CDR3 extends over 13 amino acids. Germline CDR1 SGHNT, CDR2 YENEEA.

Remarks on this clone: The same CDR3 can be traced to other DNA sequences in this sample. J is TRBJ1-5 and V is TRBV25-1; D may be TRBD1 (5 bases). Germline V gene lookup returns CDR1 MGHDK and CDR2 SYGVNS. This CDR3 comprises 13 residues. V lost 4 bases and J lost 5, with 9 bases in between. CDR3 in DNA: TGTGCCAGCAGTGGTAGGGGCGATCAGCCCCAGCATTTT. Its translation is CASSGRGDQPQHF.

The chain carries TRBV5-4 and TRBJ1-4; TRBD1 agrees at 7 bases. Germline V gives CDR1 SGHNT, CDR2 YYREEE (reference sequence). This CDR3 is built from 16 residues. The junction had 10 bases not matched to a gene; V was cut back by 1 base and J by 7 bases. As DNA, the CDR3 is TGTGCCAGCAGCTTGACTACAGGGGTCGGGGGTGAAAAACTGTTTTTT. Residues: CASSLTTGVGGEKLFF.

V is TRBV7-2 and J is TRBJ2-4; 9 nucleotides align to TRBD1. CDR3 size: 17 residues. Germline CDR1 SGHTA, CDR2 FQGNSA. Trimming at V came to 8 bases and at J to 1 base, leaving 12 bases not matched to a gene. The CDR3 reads CASGHDRGKWAKNIQYF. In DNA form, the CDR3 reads TGTGCCAGCGGACACGACAGGGGGAAGTGGGCCAAAAACATTCAGTACTTC.

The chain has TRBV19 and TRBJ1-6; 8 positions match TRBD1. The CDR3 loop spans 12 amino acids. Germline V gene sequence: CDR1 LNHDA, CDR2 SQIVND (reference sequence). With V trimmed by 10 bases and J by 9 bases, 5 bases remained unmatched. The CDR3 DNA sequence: TGTGCCACTTCGGACAGGGTTTCACCCCTCCACTTT. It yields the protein CATSDRVSPLHF.

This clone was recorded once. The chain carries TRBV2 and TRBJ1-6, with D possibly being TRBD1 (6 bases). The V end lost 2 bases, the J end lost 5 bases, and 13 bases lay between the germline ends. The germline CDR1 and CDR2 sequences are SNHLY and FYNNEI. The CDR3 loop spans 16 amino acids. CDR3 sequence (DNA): TGTGCCAGCAGTGAATATCTGGGGGCCGATAATTCACCCCTCCACTTT. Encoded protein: CASSEYLGADNSPLHF.

In DNA form, the CDR3 reads TGTGCCAGCAGTCCGAGGGGGGTCGGTGTGGATGAGCAGTTCTTC. Its protein is CASSPRGVGVDEQFF. The chain has TRBV6-5 and TRBJ2-1; D assignment may be TRBD1 or TRBD2 (6 bases each). Trimming pared 5 bases from V and 8 bases from J, leaving 19 bases between. Germline assignment: CDR1 MNHEY and CDR2 SVGAGI. This CDR3 is 15 amino acids long.

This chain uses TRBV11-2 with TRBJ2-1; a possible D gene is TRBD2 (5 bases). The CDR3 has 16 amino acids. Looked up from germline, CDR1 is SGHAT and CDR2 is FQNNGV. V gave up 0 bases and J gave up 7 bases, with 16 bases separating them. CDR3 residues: CASSLDDGRVGNEQFF. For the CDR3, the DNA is TGTGCCAGCAGCTTAGATGACGGGCGGGTAGGAAATGAGCAGTTCTTC. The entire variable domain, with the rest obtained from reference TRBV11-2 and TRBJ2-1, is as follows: EAGVAQSPRYKIIEKRQSVAFWCNPISGHATLYWYQQILGQGPKLLIQFQNNGVVDDSQLPKDRFSAERLKGVDSTLKIQPAKLEDSAVYLCASSLDDGRVGNEQFFGPGTRLTVL.

In nucleotides, the CDR3 is TGTGCCAGCAGCTTGCCGACAGGGGAACAAGCTTTCTTT. Protein sequence: CASSLPTGEQAFF. The chain recombines TRBV5-6 with TRBJ1-1; the match to TRBD1 covers 8 bases. The germline V gene has CDR1 SGHDT and CDR2 YYEEEE. Trimming took 1 base from V and 9 from J; bases not matched to a gene: 5. The CDR3 has 13 amino acids.

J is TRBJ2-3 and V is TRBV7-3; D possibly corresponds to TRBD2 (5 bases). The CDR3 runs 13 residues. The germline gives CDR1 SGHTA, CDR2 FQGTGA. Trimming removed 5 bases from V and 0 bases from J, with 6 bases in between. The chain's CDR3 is CASSRTSTDTQYF. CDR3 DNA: TGTGCCAGCAGCCGGACTAGCACAGATACGCAGTATTTT.

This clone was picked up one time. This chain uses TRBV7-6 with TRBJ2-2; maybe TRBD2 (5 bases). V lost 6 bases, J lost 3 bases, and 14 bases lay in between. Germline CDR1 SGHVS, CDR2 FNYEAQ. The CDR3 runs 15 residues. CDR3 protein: CASSLASLDTGELFF. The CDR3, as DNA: TGTGCCAGCAGTCTAGCTTCCCTCGACACCGGGGAGCTGTTTTTT.

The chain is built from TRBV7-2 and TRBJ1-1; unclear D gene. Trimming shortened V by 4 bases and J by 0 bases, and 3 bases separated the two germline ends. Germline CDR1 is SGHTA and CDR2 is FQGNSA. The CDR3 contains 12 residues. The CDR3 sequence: CASSYMNTEAFF. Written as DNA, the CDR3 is TGTGCCAGCAGCTATATGAACACTGAAGCTTTCTTT.

CDR3 in amino acids: CASRNRHDSNQPQHF. The CDR3 DNA follows: TGTGCCAGCCGAAACCGACACGATAGCAATCAGCCCCAGCATTTT. The chain carries TRBV6-5 and TRBJ1-5; D remains ambiguous. Trimming took 8 bases from V and 0 from J, leaving 14 bases between them. The CDR3 extends over 15 amino acids. Germline CDR1 reads MNHEY; CDR2 reads SVGAGI.

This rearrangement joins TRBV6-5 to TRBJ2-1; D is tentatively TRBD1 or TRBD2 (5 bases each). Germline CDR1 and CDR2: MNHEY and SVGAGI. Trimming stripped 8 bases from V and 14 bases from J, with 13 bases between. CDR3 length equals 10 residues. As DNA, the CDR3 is TGTGCCAGCCCCGAGGGGCGGGAGTTCTTC. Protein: CASPEGREFF.

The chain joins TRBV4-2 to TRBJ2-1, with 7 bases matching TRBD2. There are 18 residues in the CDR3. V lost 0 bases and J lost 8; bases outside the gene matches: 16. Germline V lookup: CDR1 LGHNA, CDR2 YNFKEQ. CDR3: CASSQDLPTSTLFYEQFF. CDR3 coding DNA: TGTGCCAGCAGCCAAGATCTTCCGACTAGCACCCTTTTCTATGAGCAGTTCTTC.

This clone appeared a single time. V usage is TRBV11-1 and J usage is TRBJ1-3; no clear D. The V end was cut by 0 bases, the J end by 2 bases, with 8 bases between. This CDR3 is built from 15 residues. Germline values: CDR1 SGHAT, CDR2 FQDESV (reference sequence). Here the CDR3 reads CASSLAPAPGNTIYF. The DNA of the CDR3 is TGTGCCAGCAGCTTAGCTCCCGCTCCTGGAAACACCATATATTTT.